The 23 T cell receptor beta chains below were found in one sample sequenced in a study of prognosis after radiotherapy for stage I lung cancer. Genomic DNA was subjected to two-round multiplex PCR for amplification of TCR beta CDR3. The authors ran first-round PCR with primers specific to each TRBV and TRBJ gene. TCRdb reprocessed the multiplex PCR reads with MiXCR, giving one entry per CDR3 protein. The sample has roughly 26,000 distinct CDR3 sequences; 25% to 35% are singletons. This specimen consisted of PBMCs, obtained before or after stereotactic body radiation therapy (not recorded which). The receptors derive from a donor aged 50 or older with non-small cell lung cancer.

This clonotype occurred once. An end of the junction does not agree with germline; a read error may underlie this. The J gene is TRBJ1-6, the V gene TRBV19; D ambiguous. Looked up from germline, CDR1 is LNHDA and CDR2 is SQIVND (reference sequence). The CDR3 runs to 15 residues. The CDR3 is CASSGVSSYNSPLNF. The CDR3 nucleotides are TGTGCCAGTAGTGGGGTGAGCTCCTATAATTCACCACTCAACTTT.

This clonotype appeared many times. J is TRBJ2-7 and V is TRBV10-3; maybe TRBD2 (6 bases). Per germline, CDR1 ENHRY and CDR2 SYGVKD. The V and J ends lost 8 bases and 3 bases respectively, with 17 bases between them. This CDR3 spans 14 amino acids. CDR3 protein: CAIPPSGLCYEQYF. CDR3 DNA sequence: TGTGCCATCCCCCCATCCGGACTATGCTACGAGCAGTACTTC.

There are many counts of this clonotype. The rearrangement uses TRBV3-1 and TRBJ2-1; 7 nucleotides align to TRBD2. The CDR3 runs to 16 residues. The J segment lost 0 bases and the V segment lost 3 bases, leaving 5 bases of the junction unmatched. Germline V CDR1 and CDR2: LGHDT, YNNKEL (reference sequence). CDR3 in DNA: TGTGCCAGCAGCCAGGCGCGCGGGAGCTCCTACAATGAGCAGTTCTTC. It is translated as CASSQARGSSYNEQFF.

Of note for this clonotype: The likely explanation is a read error, given a far larger clone one base away. It is likely a read error, because the conserved phenylalanine at the end of the CDR3 is missing. The rearrangement joins TRBV12-3 or TRBV12-4 to TRBJ2-1; no firm D call. The ends were cut back, 6 bases at V and 2 bases at J, with 8 bases in the middle. The CDR3 has 13 amino acids. This CDR3 reads CASSSNTYNEQFS. For the CDR3, the DNA is TGTGCCAGCAGCTCCAATACCTACAATGAGCAGTTCTCC.

There are many counts of this clonotype. The chain combines TRBV30 with TRBJ2-1; D unclear. V was cut by 3 bases and J by 7 bases, with 10 bases left in between. CDR1 and CDR2 (germline): GTSNPN, SVGIG (reference sequence). The CDR3 contains 12 residues. The CDR3 is CAWSKGRNEQFF. CDR3 sequence (DNA): TGTGCCTGGAGCAAGGGAAGGAATGAGCAGTTCTTC.

On this clonotype itself: This likely reflects a read error, since a far larger clone is one base away. The genes are TRBV6-1 and TRBJ1-2; no clear D. Germline values: CDR1 MNHNS, CDR2 SASEGT. The V end lost 3 bases, the J end lost 10 bases, and 9 bases lay between the germline ends. This CDR3 comprises 11 residues. The CDR3 coding sequence is TGTGCCAGCAGTGACTCAGTGACCTACACCTTC. Its translation: CASSDSVTYTF.

This clonotype was detected many times. The rearrangement uses TRBV5-1 and TRBJ2-3, with 13 bases lining up with TRBD2. Germline V gene sequence: CDR1 SGHRS, CDR2 YFSETQ. The CDR3 consists of 15 residues. The V segment lost 3 bases and the J segment 6 bases; nucleotides outside the gene matches: 4. CDR3 coding DNA: TGCGCCAGCAGCTGGGGGACTAGCGGGGAGGATACGCAGTATTTT. As protein: CASSWGTSGEDTQYF. Combining the CDR3 with reference TRBV5-1 and TRBJ2-3 gives the whole variable domain KAGVTQTPRYLIKTRGQQVTLSCSPISGHRSVSWYQQTPGQGLQFLFEYFSETQRNKGNFPGRFSGRQFSNSRSEMNVSTLELGDSALYLCASSWGTSGEDTQYFGPGTRLTVL.

This CDR3 is CASRDRDFSNQPQHF. The CDR3 DNA follows: TGTGCCAGTAGAGACAGGGACTTTAGCAATCAGCCCCAGCATTTT. The genes are TRBV19 and TRBJ1-5, with 7 bases aligning to TRBD1. The junction had 5 bases not matched to a gene; V was cut back by 6 bases and J by 0 bases. Germline assignment: CDR1 LNHDA and CDR2 SQIVND (reference sequence). This CDR3 region has 15 residues.

Turning to this clonotype: A read error is the likely source, as a far larger clone sits one nucleotide away. V is TRBV6-4 and J is TRBJ1-1; 8 nucleotides line up with TRBD1. The CDR3 covers 16 residues. Germline CDR1 MRHNA, CDR2 SNTAGT. CDR3 coding DNA: TGTGCCATCAGTCCTAGGGCGACAGGGGACAACACTGAAGCTTTCTTT. Its translation: CAISPRATGDNTEAFF.

The chain has TRBV6-1 and TRBJ1-1; the D gene is possibly TRBD1 (5 bases). CDR3 length: 13 amino acids. V was pared by 4 bases and J by 1 base, with 7 bases between. The germline CDR1 and CDR2 sequences are MNHNS and SASEGT. Written as DNA, the CDR3 is TGTGCCAGCAGTGCCGGACAGAACACTGAAGCTTTCTTT. This gives the protein CASSAGQNTEAFF.

This clonotype has a count of ten or more. V is TRBV5-1 and J is TRBJ1-6, with 8 positions matching TRBD1. The CDR3 totals 17 residues. Germline values: CDR1 SGHRS, CDR2 YFSETQ. V lost 0 bases, J lost 9 bases, and 11 bases stayed unmatched. The chain's CDR3 is CASSLGLDRGWGSPLHF. CDR3 DNA sequence: TGCGCCAGCAGCTTGGGGCTCGACAGGGGTTGGGGTTCACCCCTCCACTTT.

This clonotype was observed at least ten times. This chain connects TRBV20-1 to TRBJ2-1, with 16 bases fitting TRBD2. V lost 1 base and J lost 10; bases outside the gene matches: 4. The germline V gene encodes CDR1 DFQATT and CDR2 SNEGSKA (reference sequence). The CDR3 has 15 residues. The CDR3 DNA follows: TGCAGTGCTAGAGGGGGACTAGCGGGAGGGTGGGAGCAGTTCTTC. The encoded protein is CSARGGLAGGWEQFF.

This clonotype was counted at least ten times. The chain has TRBV12-3 or TRBV12-4 and TRBJ2-1, with D perhaps matching TRBD2 (6 bases). V shed 2 bases and J shed 0 bases, with 8 bases lying between them. The CDR3 has 15 residues. The CDR3 sequence: CASSLRGSSYNEQFF. The CDR3 bases are TGTGCCAGCAGTTTACGGGGGAGCTCCTACAATGAGCAGTTCTTC.

The gene calls are TRBV12-5 and TRBJ1-1; no clear D gene. The germline CDR1 and CDR2 sequences are LGHNT and FRNRAP. V lost 2 bases and J 5 bases, leaving 9 bases between the germline ends. The CDR3 is 13 residues long. For the CDR3, the DNA is TGTGCTAGTGGTTTGTCTCAGTGGACTGAAGCTTTCTTT. Amino acids: CASGLSQWTEAFF. Using reference TRBV12-5 and TRBJ1-1 for the parts outside the CDR3, the full variable domain is DARVTQTPRHKVTEMGQEVTMRCQPILGHNTVFWYRQTMMQGLELLAYFRNRAPLDDSGMPKDRFSAEMPDATLATLKIQPSEPRDSAVYFCASGLSQWTEAFFGQGTRLTVV.

This clonotype was recorded at least ten times. Here the CDR3 DNA reads TGCGCCAGCAGACTTGGAGGGGGACAGAACACCGGGGAGCTGTTTTTT. Translation gives CASRLGGGQNTGELFF. The rearrangement uses TRBV5-1 and TRBJ2-2; either TRBD1 or TRBD2 may fit D (6 bases each). The CDR3 consists of 16 residues. With 5 bases removed from V and 1 base from J, the gap between germline ends came to 15 bases. Germline lookup yields CDR1 SGHRS and CDR2 YFSETQ.

In its sample, this clonotype was seen many times. The chain uses TRBV6-5 and TRBJ1-2; 7 nucleotides align to TRBD1. V lost 4 bases, J lost 6 bases, and 8 bases stayed unmatched. The CDR3 extends over 14 amino acids. The germline V gene has CDR1 MNHEY and CDR2 SVGAGI. CDR3 in DNA: TGTGCCAGCAGTTCTGGGGTCAGGGGGGATGGCTACACCTTC. Amino acid sequence: CASSSGVRGDGYTF.

Remarks on this clonotype: A single base is all that separates this from a far larger clone, so a read error is likely. The chain carries TRBV6-8 and TRBJ2-3; possible D gene TRBD2, 5 bases. The CDR3 extends over 13 amino acids. CDR1 is MNHGY and CDR2 is SAAAGT in the germline V gene. CDR3 coding DNA: TGTACCAGCCATAAGCGGAGCACAGATACGCGGTATTTT. Residues: CTSHKRSTDTRYF.

This clonotype was found many times. This chain uses TRBV11-3 with TRBJ2-5; D is unresolved. CDR3 length: 12 residues. Deletions cut 2 bases from V and 4 bases from J, with 5 bases between. Per germline, CDR1 SGHNT and CDR2 YENEEA. The CDR3 loop is CASSLPGETQYF. For the CDR3, the DNA is TGTGCCAGCAGCTTACCGGGAGAGACCCAGTACTTC.

This clonotype was observed many times. The junction departs from germline at one end; a sequencing error may be responsible. In DNA form, the CDR3 reads TGTGCCAGCGGCTTAGGTGTAGGGGCTGGCTACACCTTC. Residues: CASGLGVGAGYTF. The chain links TRBV7-3 to TRBJ1-2; tentatively, D is TRBD1 (5 bases). Germline CDR1 SGHTA, CDR2 FQGTGA. The CDR3 is 13 residues long.

This clonotype was seen ten or more times. This chain joins TRBV20-1 and TRBJ2-1, with D hard to call. The CDR3 is 13 residues long. Germline loops: CDR1 DFQATT, CDR2 SNEGSKA (reference sequence). V lost 0 bases to trimming and J lost 6 bases, with 9 bases between them. The CDR3 region has the DNA TGCAGTGCTAGAGACGCCAATCCCAATGAGCAGTTCTTC. This encodes CSARDANPNEQFF.

A remark on this clonotype: It differs at one base from a far larger clone, so likely a read error. V gene TRBV6-5 combines with J gene TRBJ1-2; TRBD1 is a possible D gene (6 bases). The CDR3 has 16 residues. The V end lost 7 bases, the J end lost 4 bases, and 22 bases lay between the germline ends. From germline, CDR1 is MNHEY and CDR2 SVGAGI. The CDR3 reads CASIGTGQWPRYGYTF. The CDR3 DNA is TGTGCCAGCATCGGTACAGGACAGTGGCCCCGCTATGGCTACACCTTC.

Many counts were recorded for this clonotype. The chain employs TRBV2 and TRBJ2-2; D is undetermined. The CDR3 runs to 13 residues. Trimming pared 5 bases from V and 8 bases from J, leaving 12 bases between. Germline V gives CDR1 SNHLY, CDR2 FYNNEI. The CDR3 bases are TGTGCCAGCAGTTATAAGAGCACGGGGGAGCTGTTTTTT. It is translated as CASSYKSTGELFF.

This clonotype was seen many times. This chain links TRBV6-1 with TRBJ1-2; D is unresolved. CDR1 and CDR2 from the germline V gene are MNHNS and SASEGT. The length of the CDR3 is 17 residues. Trimming took off 0 bases at V and 8 bases at J, with 22 bases between the two ends. The CDR3 region has the DNA TGTGCCAGCAGTGAAGCGCTTACGCGGGGTCAGATAGGCGGCTACACCTTC. Its protein product is CASSEALTRGQIGGYTF.